These T cell receptor beta chains were read from a single sample in a study of control samples from healthy donors and cancer patients. Using immunoSEQ multiplex PCR, the repertoire was profiled, and TCRdb retains in-frame clones only, with some absent. The table has 80,000 to 100,000 clones, about nine tenths seen once. The source material was blood. The receptor source for this set is a human donor in good health. The donor label of this sample is uncertain. The CDR3 runs from the conserved cysteine through the conserved F or W. The D gene is left open where the match is weak. The size field is filled for only some rows; it gives once, few, many or a size class.

j_call clone_size d_call v_call cdr3_nt cdr3_aa
TRBJ1-3 once NA TRBV3-1/TRBV3-2 TGTGCCAGCAGCCAAGGGGGGTCTGGAAACACCATATATTTT CASSQGGSGNTIYF
TRBJ1-2 NA TRBD1 TRBV10-3 TGTGCCACCTCTCGGACAGGGGCCGACTATGGCTACACCTTC CATSRTGADYGYTF
TRBJ2-7 NA TRBD1 TRBV2 TGTGCCAGCAGTGATAAGAGAGACAGGGGCTCCAGATCCTACGAGCAGTACTTC CASSDKRDRGSRSYEQYF
TRBJ1-5 few NA TRBV6-1 TGTGCCAGCAGTGAAGCGGGGGTTCAGCCCCAGCATTTT CASSEAGVQPQHF
TRBJ2-1 NA TRBD2 TRBV3-1/TRBV3-2 TGTGCCAGCAGCCAAGAGAAGGGCGCGGGGGGCCGTTACAATGAGCAGTTCTTC CASSQEKGAGGRYNEQFF
TRBJ1-4 NA TRBD1 TRBV19 TGTGCCAGTAGTACGGGACAGGGTCTTGAAAAGTTGGATTTT CASSTGQGLEKLDF
TRBJ2-7 NA NA TRBV18 TGTGCCAGCTCACCACAAATGGACGCCTACGAGCAGTACTTC CASSPQMDAYEQYF
TRBJ1-1 NA NA TRBV6-6 TGTGCCAGCAGTTACCAGGGAGGGGACACTGAAGCTTTCTTT CASSYQGGDTEAFF
TRBJ1-4 NA NA TRBV5-1 TGCGCCAGCAGAACAGGGCAAACTAATGAAAAACTGTTTTTT CASRTGQTNEKLFF
TRBJ1-5 NA TRBD1 TRBV5-1 TGCGCCAGCAGCACCACAGGGGGAATAGAGCAGCCCCAGCATTTT CASSTTGGIEQPQHF
TRBJ2-3 once NA TRBV19 TGTGCCAGTAGTATCTCCAGGCTAAAGGATACGCAGTATTTT CASSISRLKDTQYF
TRBJ1-2 NA TRBD1 TRBV7-2 TGTGCCAGCAGCTTAGCAGGGACAGGGAGGGAAGGCTACACCTTC CASSLAGTGREGYTF
TRBJ2-1 few NA TRBV4-3 TGCGCCAGCAGCCACGTTAGGAATGAGCAGTTCTTC CASSHVRNEQFF
TRBJ2-5 NA NA TRBV6-2/TRBV6-3 TGTGCCAGCAGTTCAAGGGCAGAAGAGACCCAGTACTTC CASSSRAEETQYF
TRBJ2-7 NA NA TRBV19 TGTGCCAGTAGTATGAGGGGGGATCCCTACGAGCAGTACTTC CASSMRGDPYEQYF
TRBJ1-3 once NA TRBV28 TGTGCCAGCAGTCCTGCGGGGGGGGGTGGAAACACCATATATTTT CASSPAGGGGNTIYF
TRBJ1-1 NA NA TRBV5-1 TGCGCCAGCAGCCCCACACCGAACACTGAAGCTTTCTTT CASSPTPNTEAFF
TRBJ1-1 NA NA TRBV30 TGTGCCTTCGAGGACGGGTACACTGAAGCTTTCTTT CAFEDGYTEAFF
TRBJ2-3 once NA TRBV11-2 TGTGCCAGCCGACAGGTTAGCACAGATACGCAGTATTTT CASRQVSTDTQYF
TRBJ1-1 few NA TRBV24-1 TGTGCCACCAGTGTCGCCGGTAACACTGAAGCTTTCTTT CATSVAGNTEAFF
TRBJ2-5 few NA TRBV5-1 TGCGCCAGCAGCACCGGCCACGGTCAAGAGACCCAGTACTTC CASSTGHGQETQYF
TRBJ2-2 NA TRBD1 TRBV5-6 TGTGCCAGCAGCTTGGAGGACAGGGATCACGGGGAGCTGTTTTTT CASSLEDRDHGELFF
TRBJ2-7 NA TRBD1 TRBV15 TGTGCCACCAGCAGAGACCCCCACAGGGGATTCTACGAGCAGTACTTC CATSRDPHRGFYEQYF
TRBJ1-1 once NA TRBV14 TGTGCCAGCAGCCAAGAGTTGTACACTGAAGCTTTCTTT CASSQELYTEAFF
TRBJ2-2 NA TRBD1 TRBV19 TGTGCCAGTAATCCGGGACAGGGGACCGGGGAGCTGTTTTTT CASNPGQGTGELFF
TRBJ2-1 NA NA TRBV12-2 TGTGCAAGTCGCGCTTTTCTCCGGGACAGGGGGCGGCGGAAATACAATGAGCAGTTCTTC CASRAFLRDRGRRKYNEQFF
TRBJ2-1 NA TRBD1 TRBV27 TGTGCCAGCAGTTCTCCGGGACAGGGGGCGAATGAGCAGTTCTTC CASSSPGQGANEQFF
TRBJ1-5 NA NA TRBV30 TGTGCCTGGAGTTCCGAATATAGCAATCAGCCCCAGCATTTT CAWSSEYSNQPQHF
TRBJ2-2 NA TRBD1 TRBV27 TGTGCCAGCAGTTTACGAGGGGACAGGGAAGCCGGGGAGCTGTTTTTT CASSLRGDREAGELFF
TRBJ1-1 NA NA TRBV3-1/TRBV3-2 TGTGCCAGCAGCCATGGATGGGGCTCTGCTGAAGCTTTCTTT CASSHGWGSAEAFF
TRBJ1-5 NA TRBD1 TRBV6-5 TGTGCCAGCAGTCTAGGACAGGGCGGCAATCAGCCCCAGCATTTT CASSLGQGGNQPQHF
TRBJ1-4 NA NA TRBV27 TGTGCCAGCAGTTCCGCTTCGAGTGAAAAACTGTTTTTT CASSSASSEKLFF
TRBJ1-4 NA TRBD1 TRBV5-6 TGTGCCAGCAGCTTGGGACAGGGGCGGGAAAAACTGTTTTTT CASSLGQGREKLFF
TRBJ1-1 NA NA TRBV29-1 TGCAGCGTTGCAACCGGGACTTTGAACACTGAAGCTTTCTTT CSVATGTLNTEAFF
TRBJ2-4 NA NA TRBV9 TGTGCCAGCAGCCCCCAGCCGGTGGACATTCAGTACTTC CASSPQPVDIQYF
TRBJ1-1 few NA TRBV6-5 TGTGCCAGCAGTTACTCGGGCATGAACACTGAAGCTTTCTTT CASSYSGMNTEAFF
TRBJ1-1 once TRBD1 TRBV9 TGTGCCAGCAGCGCGGACAGGGGGAGAGAGGGGGAGGAAGCTTTCTTT CASSADRGREGEEAFF
TRBJ2-1 NA TRBD2 TRBV4-1 TGCGCCAGCAGCCAAGAACTAGCGTGGCATGAGCAGTTCTTC CASSQELAWHEQFF
TRBJ2-2 NA TRBD1 TRBV3-1/TRBV3-2 TGTGCCAGCAGCTCGGGGACAGGGAGGACCGGGGAGCTGTTTTTT CASSSGTGRTGELFF
TRBJ2-3 NA NA TRBV6-5 TGTGCCAGCACCTTCCGGACAGGAGGGACAGATACGCAGTATTTT CASTFRTGGTDTQYF
TRBJ2-7 NA NA TRBV6-5 TGTGCCAGCAGTACTTCCTACGAGCAGTACTTC CASSTSYEQYF
TRBJ1-5 NA NA TRBV19 TGTGCCACCAGCTTTGAGGGTAGCAATCAGCCCCAGCATTTT CATSFEGSNQPQHF